This T cell receptor beta chain was captured in a study of T cell responses to AZD1222 COVID-19 vaccine. Study-level results: Researchers took repertoire samples only after the peak T cell response had come. Receipt of two AZD1222 doses was followed by a rise in Spike-specific TCR breadth and depth.

In the case of this clone: What it binds is unknown.

The repertoire was sequenced with immunoSEQ multiplex PCR; TCRdb's copy has only in-frame clones and lacks some. The table shows 150,000 or so clones, with roughly 90% occurring only once. The CDR3 spans 14 residues. Germline CDR1 SGHRS, CDR2 YFSETQ. V was clipped by 0 bases and J by 10 bases, with 11 bases between them. V is TRBV5-1 and J is TRBJ1-6; D is perhaps TRBD1 (5 bases). The specimen comprised peripheral blood, sampled 28 days after the second AZD1222 dose. The clonotype was recovered from an adult who received the AZD1222 COVID-19 vaccine. CDR3 loop: CASSLAEGVSPLHF. The CDR3 DNA sequence: TGCGCCAGCAGCTTGGCCGAAGGGGTGTCACCCCTCCACTTT.